The T cell receptor beta chain described here comes from a study of shared clonotypes between healthy human individuals. The study's findings and limits: Memory subsets had estimated richness that was generally smaller than that of naive subsets.

V was pared by 2 bases and J by 5 bases, with 5 bases of the junction left unmatched. CDR1 is MNHEY and CDR2 is SVGAGI in the germline V gene. The CDR3 is 14 residues long. With respect to this clone: Its antigen remains unknown.

Using immunoSEQ multiplex PCR, the repertoire was profiled, and TCRdb retains in-frame clones only, with some absent. The top ten clones hold approximately 1.1% of a sample with about 1.5 million clones, about 96% of them seen once. The TCR comes from a man younger than 40 in good health. This rearrangement joins TRBV6-5 to TRBJ2-5; 7 positions match TRBD1. Sample: naive CD4+ T cells sorted from blood. Subset given: CD45RA+ positively selected. The CDR3 here is CASSYQDRRETQYF. The CDR3 DNA is TGTGCCAGCAGTTACCAGGACAGGAGGGAGACCCAGTACTTC.